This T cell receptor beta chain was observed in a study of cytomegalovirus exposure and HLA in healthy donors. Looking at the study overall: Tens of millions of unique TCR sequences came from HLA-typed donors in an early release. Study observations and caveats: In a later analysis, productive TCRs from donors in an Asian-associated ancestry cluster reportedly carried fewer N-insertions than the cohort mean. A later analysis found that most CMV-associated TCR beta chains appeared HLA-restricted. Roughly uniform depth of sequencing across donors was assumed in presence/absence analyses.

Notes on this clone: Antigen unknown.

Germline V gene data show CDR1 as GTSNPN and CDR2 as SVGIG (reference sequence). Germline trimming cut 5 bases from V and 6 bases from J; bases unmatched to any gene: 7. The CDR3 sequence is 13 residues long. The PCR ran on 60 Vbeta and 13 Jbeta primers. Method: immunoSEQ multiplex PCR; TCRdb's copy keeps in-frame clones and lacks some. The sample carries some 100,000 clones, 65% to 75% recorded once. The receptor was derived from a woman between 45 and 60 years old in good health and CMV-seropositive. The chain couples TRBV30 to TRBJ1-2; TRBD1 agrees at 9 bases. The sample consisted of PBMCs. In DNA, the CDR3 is TGTGCCTGGTTGGGACAGGGCGTGGATGGCTACACCTTC. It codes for CAWLGQGVDGYTF.